The 29 T cell receptor beta chains listed next were all sequenced from one sample in a study of shared clonotypes between healthy human individuals. TCRdb's copy holds only in-frame clones and misses some; the assay was immunoSEQ multiplex PCR. Among a few hundred thousand clones listed, roughly four fifths were seen once. Sequencing used PBMCs. These TCRs come from a middle-aged woman in good health. Some clones in this sample may be carry-over from other donors' samples.

This rearrangement joins TRBV11-1 to TRBJ2-5; D might be TRBD2 (5 bases). The V gene's germline CDR1 is SGHAT and CDR2 FQDESV (reference sequence). The CDR3 totals 13 residues. Deletions cut 6 bases from V and 7 bases from J, with 15 bases between. CDR3 sequence: CASRRATRGTQYF. CDR3 in DNA: TGTGCCAGCAGGCGGGCCACTCGGGGGACCCAGTACTTC. Looking up the rest from reference TRBV11-1 and TRBJ2-5 gives the full variable domain: EAEVAQSPRYKITEKSQAVAFWCDPISGHATLYWYRQILGQGPELLVQFQDESVVDDSQLPKDRFSAERLKGVDSTLKIQPAELGDSAMYLCASRRATRGTQYFGPGTRLLVL.

As to this clone: It differs at one base from a far larger clone, so likely a read error. This chain links TRBV6-6 with TRBJ1-5; no firm D call. The germline V gene has CDR1 MNHNY and CDR2 SVGAGI (reference sequence). The CDR3 runs 11 residues. Deletions cut 4 bases from V and 7 bases from J, with 5 bases between. The CDR3: CASSSKQPQHF. DNA for the CDR3: TGTGCCAGCAGTTCGAAGCAGCCCCAGCATTTT.

This clone was picked up many times. Other DNA variants within this sample encode the same CDR3. This chain links TRBV29-1 with TRBJ2-5, with D perhaps TRBD1 or TRBD2 (5 bases each). This CDR3 region has 13 residues. V dropped 4 bases and J dropped 2 bases, with 11 bases sitting between them. Germline V CDR1 and CDR2: SQVTM, ANQGSEA. CDR3 amino acids: CSVGPGPQETQYF. CDR3 DNA sequence: TGCAGCGTTGGCCCGGGACCACAAGAGACCCAGTACTTC. Full variable domain (remainder filled in from reference TRBV29-1 and TRBJ2-5): SAVISQKPSRDICQRGTSLTIQCQVDSQVTMMFWYRQQPGQSLTLIATANQGSEATYESGFVIDKFPISRPNLTFSTLTVSNMSPEDSSIYLCSVGPGPQETQYFGPGTRLLVL.

The V and J genes are TRBV5-1 and TRBJ2-3, with 13 bases that match TRBD2. The germline V gene has CDR1 SGHRS and CDR2 YFSETQ. The CDR3 spans 17 residues. J lost 2 bases, V lost 1 base, and 4 bases had no gene match. The CDR3 DNA follows: TGCGCCAGCAGCTTGTGGGGACTAGCGGGACCCACAGATACGCAGTATTTT. Amino acids: CASSLWGLAGPTDTQYF.

This clone has only one observation. This chain connects TRBV6-5 to TRBJ2-7; a possible D gene is TRBD2 (5 bases). CDR3 length: 16 residues. V lost 0 bases, J lost 4 bases, and 16 bases lay in between. The germline CDR1 and CDR2 sequences are MNHEY and SVGAGI. CDR3 nucleotides: TGTGCCAGCAGTTACTCAAGCGGCCGGATGACGTACGAGCAGTACTTC. Translated: CASSYSSGRMTYEQYF.

CDR3 nucleotides: TGTGCCAGCAGTGGAGGGACAGGGGGAGAAAAACTGTTTTTT. The encoded protein is CASSGGTGGEKLFF. The chain links TRBV2 to TRBJ1-4; 11 bases line up with TRBD1. CDR1 is SNHLY, CDR2 FYNNEI, per germline. This CDR3 has 14 residues. V shed 4 bases, J shed 8 bases, and the junction held 3 bases outside the gene matches.

This chain uses TRBV5-1 with TRBJ2-5; TRBD2 aligns across 7 bases. The junction had 6 bases not matched to a gene; V was cut back by 0 bases and J by 1 base. This CDR3 spans 16 amino acids. CDR1 and CDR2 from the germline V gene are SGHRS and YFSETQ. The CDR3 protein is CASSLGRAGPQETQYF. CDR3 DNA: TGCGCCAGCAGCTTGGGGAGAGCGGGACCCCAAGAGACCCAGTACTTC.

The chain links TRBV7-9 to TRBJ2-3; the D gene is possibly TRBD1 (6 bases). V was shortened by 5 bases and J by 6 bases, with 21 bases between the two germline ends. The V gene's germline CDR1 is SEHNR and CDR2 FQNEAQ (reference sequence). The CDR3 totals 16 residues. This CDR3 is CASSPLGTPAYDTQYF. Written as DNA, the CDR3 is TGTGCCAGCAGCCCCTTGGGGACACCGGCATACGATACGCAGTATTTT.

The chain has TRBV11-2 and TRBJ1-5; D unresolved. V dropped 1 base and J dropped 7 bases, with 8 bases sitting between them. The germline CDR1 and CDR2 sequences are SGHAT and FQNNGV. The CDR3 totals 13 residues. The CDR3 spells CASSLAPGQPQHF. The CDR3, as DNA: TGTGCCAGCAGCTTAGCGCCGGGGCAGCCCCAGCATTTT.

The rearrangement links TRBV7-2 to TRBJ2-1, with TRBD2 matching over 8 bases. V lost 5 bases, J lost 4 bases, and 10 bases stayed unmatched. Germline-derived CDR1 and CDR2 are SGHTA and FQGNSA. CDR3 size: 16 residues. The CDR3 protein is CASSQVSSGTYNEQFF. CDR3 coding DNA: TGTGCCAGCAGCCAAGTGAGTAGCGGGACGTACAATGAGCAGTTCTTC.

V gene TRBV21-1 combines with J gene TRBJ2-5. TRBV21-1 is a pseudogene. This CDR3 is 11 amino acids long. CDR3 protein: CASSKAKTQYF. DNA for the CDR3: TGTGCCAGCAGCAAAGCGAAGACCCAGTACTTC.

The sample holds one count of this clone. The chain couples TRBV11-2 to TRBJ2-7, with 10 bases fitting TRBD1. With V trimmed by 5 bases and J by 3 bases, 7 bases remained unmatched. Per the germline V gene, CDR1 is SGHAT and CDR2 is FQNNGV. This CDR3 comprises 15 residues. CDR3 DNA: TGTGCCAGCAGCCCCGAATGGACAGGGGGCTACGAGCAGTACTTC. Translated: CASSPEWTGGYEQYF.

The chain recombines TRBV14 with TRBJ2-3; 8 bases agree with TRBD2. The CDR3 runs 16 residues. The V and J ends lost 4 bases and 1 base, in that order; junction bases with no gene match: 7. Germline loops: CDR1 SGHDN, CDR2 FVKESK. CDR3 DNA: TGTGCCAGCAGCCCCATAGCGGGGTCCGGCACAGATACGCAGTATTTT. Its translation: CASSPIAGSGTDTQYF.

This clone occurred many times. V usage is TRBV5-1 and J usage is TRBJ1-1; 9 bases line up with TRBD1. Germline V gives CDR1 SGHRS, CDR2 YFSETQ. The CDR3 contains 14 residues. V lost 3 bases and J lost 7; bases outside the gene matches: 7. Here the CDR3 DNA reads TGCGCCAGCAGCTCGGGGACAGGGAAAAGTGAAGCTTTCTTT. Protein: CASSSGTGKSEAFF.

The rearrangement uses TRBV28 and TRBJ1-4, with D hard to call. Germline CDR1 MDHEN, CDR2 SYDVKM. The CDR3 totals 13 residues. V lost 5 bases and J lost 3, with 7 bases in between. CDR3 region: CASSSRSNEKLFF. The DNA for the CDR3 is TGTGCCAGCAGTAGTCGCTCTAATGAAAAACTGTTTTTT.

V is TRBV9 and J is TRBJ2-7, with D possibly being TRBD1 or TRBD2 (5 bases each). Per the germline V gene, CDR1 is SGDLS and CDR2 is YYNGEE. The V gene lost 0 bases and the J gene lost 2 bases, with 18 bases spanning the gap. The CDR3 spans 17 residues. This chain's CDR3 is CASSVASSPGLPYEQYF. As DNA, the CDR3 is TGTGCCAGCAGCGTAGCTAGTTCACCGGGGCTCCCCTACGAGCAGTACTTC.

The V and J genes are TRBV21-1 and TRBJ1-5; the table assigns TRBD1, which was not confirmed against the DNA. TRBV21-1 counts as a pseudogene. The CDR3 spans 13 residues. Here the CDR3 DNA reads TGTGCCAGCAGCGGACAGGGTGGACAGCCCCAGCATTTT. This gives the protein CASSGQGGQPQHF.

With regard to this clone: Additional DNA sequences in this sample encode the identical CDR3. J is TRBJ2-7 and V is TRBV18, with TRBD2 matching 7 bases. CDR3 size: 13 residues. The junction had 5 bases not matched to a gene; V was cut back by 3 bases and J by 6 bases. Germline CDR1 KGHSH, CDR2 LQKENI. CDR3 in DNA: TGTGCCAGCTCACCCCCGGGCGGGGGCGAGCAGTACTTC. It specifies CASSPPGGGEQYF.

The chain carries TRBV25-1 and TRBJ2-6, with unresolved D. The CDR3 totals 15 residues. Germline CDR1 is MGHDK and CDR2 is SYGVNS. The V gene lost 2 bases and the J gene lost 0 bases, with 5 bases spanning the gap. The CDR3 sequence is CASSEAGSGANVLTF. Here the CDR3 DNA reads TGTGCCAGCAGTGAAGCCGGCTCTGGGGCCAACGTCCTGACTTTC.

The V call is TRBV7-2, the J call TRBJ2-5, with 8 bases aligning to TRBD1. The trim removed 6 bases at V and 1 base at J, leaving 4 bases unmatched. The V gene's germline CDR1 is SGHTA and CDR2 FQGNSA. The CDR3 is 14 residues long. The CDR3 region has the DNA TGTGCCAGCAGATGGACAGGGCTCCAAGAGACCCAGTACTTC. It encodes CASRWTGLQETQYF. Looking up the rest from reference TRBV7-2 and TRBJ2-5 gives the full variable domain: GAGVSQSPSNKVTEKGKDVELRCDPISGHTALYWYRQSLGQGLEFLIYFQGNSAPDKSGLPSDRFSAERTGGSVSTLTIQRTQQEDSAVYLCASRWTGLQETQYFGPGTRLLVL.

Worth noting for this clone: The junction shows a germline mismatch at one end, possibly a read error. The chain is built from TRBV4-2 and TRBJ2-7, with D perhaps matching TRBD1 (5 bases). This CDR3 contains 16 residues. Germline loops: CDR1 LGHNA, CDR2 YNFKEQ. CDR3 residues: CTSSQEGGDRVYEQYF. DNA for the CDR3: TGTACCAGCAGCCAAGAAGGCGGAGACAGAGTATACGAGCAGTACTTC.

The genes are TRBV9 and TRBJ2-2; 14 bases match TRBD2. Germline CDR1 is SGDLS and CDR2 is YYNGEE. The CDR3 loop spans 17 amino acids. Trimming at V came to 2 bases and at J to 9 bases, leaving 9 bases not matched to a gene. In DNA form, the CDR3 reads TGTGCCAGCAGCGTGATCGGGACTAGCGGGAGTCGAAGGGAGCTGTTTTTT. It is translated as CASSVIGTSGSRRELFF.

In its sample, this clone was seen a few times. V gene TRBV7-3 combines with J gene TRBJ1-1; no clear D. Germline V gene sequence: CDR1 SGHTA, CDR2 FQGTGA. CDR3 length: 13 amino acids. Trimming removed 5 bases from V and 3 bases from J, with 10 bases in between. CDR3 in amino acids: CASSLGPYTEAFF. Written as DNA, the CDR3 is TGTGCCAGCAGCCTCGGACCGTACACTGAAGCTTTCTTT.

The gene calls are TRBV10-1 and TRBJ2-3; a possible D gene is TRBD2 (6 bases). The V end lost 0 bases, the J end lost 6 bases, and 16 bases lay between the germline ends. The CDR3 is made up of 16 amino acids. Germline assignment: CDR1 WNHNN and CDR2 SYGVQD (reference sequence). The CDR3 loop reads CASSESSGGFSDTQYF. The DNA for the CDR3 is TGCGCCAGCAGTGAGTCTAGCGGCGGGTTTTCTGATACGCAGTATTTT.

This clone was detected a few times. The chain couples TRBV10-2 to TRBJ2-7; 9 bases match TRBD2. Germline values: CDR1 WSHSY, CDR2 SAAADI. Trimming removed 5 bases from V and 3 bases from J; junction bases left unmatched: 11. The CDR3 is made up of 16 amino acids. This CDR3 reads CASSPPSGLANYEQYF. In nucleotides, the CDR3 is TGCGCCAGCAGTCCGCCATCGGGACTAGCCAACTACGAGCAGTACTTC.

V usage is TRBV7-9 and J usage is TRBJ2-7, with 12 bases matching TRBD1. V shed 5 bases and J 0 bases; nucleotides not matched to a gene: 5. The CDR3 is made up of 16 amino acids. Germline CDR1 reads SEHNR; CDR2 reads FQNEAQ (reference sequence). The CDR3 protein is CASSPGQGAASYEQYF. For the CDR3, the DNA is TGTGCCAGCAGCCCGGGACAGGGGGCGGCCTCCTACGAGCAGTACTTC.

The V call is TRBV27, the J call TRBJ2-6; weak D call: TRBD2 (5 bases). The germline V gene has CDR1 MNHEY and CDR2 SMNVEV (reference sequence). Deletions cut 3 bases from V and 2 bases from J, with 11 bases between. This CDR3 contains 16 residues. This CDR3 reads CASSFMTGAGANVLTF. The CDR3 DNA follows: TGTGCCAGCAGTTTTATGACCGGGGCTGGGGCCAACGTCCTGACTTTC.

V is TRBV6-6 and J is TRBJ2-7; 12 nucleotides align to TRBD2. Per germline, CDR1 MNHNY and CDR2 SVGAGI (reference sequence). The CDR3 totals 15 residues. V shed 7 bases, J shed 5 bases, and the junction held 9 bases outside the gene matches. The CDR3 nucleotides are TGTGCCAGCACACCGGGACTAGCGGGTTCGAACGAGCAGTACTTC. Amino acid sequence: CASTPGLAGSNEQYF.

This clone is a singleton in its sample. The chain carries TRBV7-8 and TRBJ2-6; TRBD1 matches 8 bases. The CDR3 length is 19 residues. Trimming took 1 base from V and 0 from J; bases not matched to a gene: 8. CDR1 is SGHVS and CDR2 is FQNEAQ in the germline V gene. The CDR3 protein is CASSLVPGGASSGANVLTF. The CDR3 DNA follows: TGTGCCAGCAGCTTAGTCCCAGGGGGCGCATCCTCTGGGGCCAACGTCCTGACTTTC.